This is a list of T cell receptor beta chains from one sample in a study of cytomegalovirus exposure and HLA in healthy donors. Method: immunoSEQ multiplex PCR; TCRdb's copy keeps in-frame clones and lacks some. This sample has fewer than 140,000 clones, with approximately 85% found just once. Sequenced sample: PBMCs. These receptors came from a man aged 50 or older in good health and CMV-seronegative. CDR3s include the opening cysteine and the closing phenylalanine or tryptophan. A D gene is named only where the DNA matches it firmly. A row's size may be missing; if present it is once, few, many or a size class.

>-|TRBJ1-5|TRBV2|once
CASSGGLNQPQHF
TGTGCCAGCAGTGGCGGGCTCAATCAGCCCCAGCATTTT
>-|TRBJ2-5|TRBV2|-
CASSDSYRETQYF
TGTGCCAGCAGTGACAGTTACAGGGAGACCCAGTACTTC
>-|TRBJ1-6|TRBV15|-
CATGGAEPDSPLHF
TGTGCCACCGGGGGGGCCGAGCCTGATTCACCCCTCCACTTT
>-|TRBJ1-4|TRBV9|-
CASSVAGAVGEKLFF
TGTGCCAGCAGCGTAGCTGGGGCCGTGGGGGAAAAACTGTTTTTT
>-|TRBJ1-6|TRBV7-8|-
CASSPISEGDSPLHF
TGTGCCAGCAGCCCAATTTCAGAGGGGGATTCACCCCTCCACTTT
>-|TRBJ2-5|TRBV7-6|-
CASRPGVPMETQYF
TGTGCCAGCAGACCAGGGGTCCCGATGGAGACCCAGTACTTC
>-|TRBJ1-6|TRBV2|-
CASSEGAGRSNSPLHF
TGTGCCAGCAGTGAAGGGGCCGGCAGATCCAATTCACCCCTCCACTTT
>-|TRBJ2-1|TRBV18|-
CASSPLSGKGYNEQFF
TGTGCCAGCTCACCACTTTCAGGGAAGGGATACAATGAGCAGTTCTTC
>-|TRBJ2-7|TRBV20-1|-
CSASRGNEQYF
TGCAGTGCTAGCCGGGGGAACGAGCAGTACTTC
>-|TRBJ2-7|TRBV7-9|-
CASTSRGRSYEQYF
TGTGCCAGCACCTCTCGAGGCCGATCCTACGAGCAGTACTTC
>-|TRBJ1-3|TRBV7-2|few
CASSPGRTGNTIYF
TGTGCCAGCAGCCCCGGGAGGACTGGAAACACCATATATTTT
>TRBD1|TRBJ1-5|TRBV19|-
CASRAGHRGEGAQHF
TGTGCCAGTAGGGCGGGGCACAGGGGCGAAGGGGCCCAGCATTTT
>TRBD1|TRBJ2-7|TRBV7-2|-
CASSDGSGTASYEQYF
TGTGCCAGCAGCGACGGGTCGGGGACAGCTTCCTACGAGCAGTACTTC
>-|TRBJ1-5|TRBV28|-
CASRVVTFNQPQHF
TGTGCCAGCAGGGTAGTAACTTTCAATCAGCCCCAGCATTTT
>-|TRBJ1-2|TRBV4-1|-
CASSQDNRVNYGYTF
TGCGCCAGCAGCCAAGATAACAGGGTCAACTATGGCTACACCTTC
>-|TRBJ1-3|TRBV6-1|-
CASSAFPSGNTIYF
TGTGCCAGCAGTGCGTTCCCTTCGGGAAACACCATATATTTT
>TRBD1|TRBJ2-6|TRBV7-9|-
CASSWGDRGSTF
TGTGCCAGCAGCTGGGGGGACAGGGGCTCGACTTTC
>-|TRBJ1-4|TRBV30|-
CACRRDLNEKLFF
TGTGCCTGCCGGAGGGACTTAAATGAAAAACTGTTTTTT
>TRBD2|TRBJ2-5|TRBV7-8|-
CASSFSWSGGEETQYF
TGTGCCAGCAGCTTTTCCTGGAGCGGGGGGGAAGAGACCCAGTACTTC
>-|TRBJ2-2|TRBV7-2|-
CASSSALTVRELFF
TGTGCCAGCAGCTCCGCGCTAACTGTTCGGGAGCTGTTTTTT
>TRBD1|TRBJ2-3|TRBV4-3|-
CASSQDLIGDRGADTQYF
TGCGCCAGCAGCCAAGATCTTATCGGCGACAGGGGAGCAGATACGCAGTATTTT
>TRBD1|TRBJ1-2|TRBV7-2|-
CASSSRTGRANYGYTF
TGTGCCAGCAGCTCCCGGACAGGCCGAGCTAACTATGGCTACACCTTC
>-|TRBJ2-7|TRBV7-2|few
CASNRDPGDLYEQYF
TGTGCCAGCAACCGAGACCCGGGGGATCTATACGAGCAGTACTTC
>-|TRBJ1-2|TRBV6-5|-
CASSLDSSPTNYGYTF
TGTGCCAGCAGTTTGGACAGTTCCCCTACCAACTATGGCTACACCTTC
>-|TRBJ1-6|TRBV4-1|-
CASSQSRGNSPLHF
TGCGCCAGCAGCCAATCGAGGGGGAATTCACCCCTCCACTTT
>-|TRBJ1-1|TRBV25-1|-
CASSEVGRGTEAFF
TGTGCCAGCAGTGAAGTAGGGCGAGGGACTGAAGCTTTCTTT
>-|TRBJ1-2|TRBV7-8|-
CASSLREGRFYGYTF
TGTGCCAGCAGCTTACGGGAGGGGAGGTTCTATGGCTACACCTTC
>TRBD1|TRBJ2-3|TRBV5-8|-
CASSYDTGAKGTDTQYF
TGTGCCAGCAGCTACGACACAGGGGCGAAGGGCACAGATACGCAGTATTTT